What follows is one T cell receptor beta chain and its context. Antigen specificity is unknown. Mismatch with germline at one junction end may stem from a read error. The data were taken from a study of blood T cells in healthy people across ages. The second PCR ran 7 to 11 cycles with a sample-barcoded 5' primer and J-beta primers. TCRdb ran MiXCR on the 5' RACE reads and lists one entry per CDR3 protein. The repertoire consists of about a million distinct CDR3 sequences, with more than 30% occurring once and the leading ten covering over 10%. General study points: The unknown donor CMV status may have confounded expanded clonotype changes.

Germline loops: CDR1 MNHNS, CDR2 SASEGT. CDR3 size: 17 residues. This chain links TRBV6-1 with TRBJ1-6; no clear D. The receptor was isolated from a man younger than 35 in good health. Material for sequencing was blood. For the CDR3, the DNA is TGTGCCAGCAGCCCCTCTAGACCGAGCTCCTATAATTCGCCCCTCCACTTT. It is translated as CASSPSRPSSYNSPLHF.